This T cell receptor (beta chain) was captured in a study of T cells in Graves' hyperthyroidism and ophthalmopathy. Whole-study findings and limits: Blood samples included most of the expanded thyroid clonotypes exceeding 0.001.

The V gene's germline CDR1 is SNHLY and CDR2 FYNNEI. The CDR3 extends over 13 amino acids. V shed 7 bases and J 3 bases; nucleotides not matched to a gene: 3. The table lists this clonotype with many counts. The antigen remains unidentified. Using RNA transcripts as the source, TCR beta CDR3 regions were amplified. The HTBI primer set was used in a first-round RT-PCR of the TCR CDR3. TCRdb called the multiplex PCR reads again in MiXCR, with one record for every CDR3 protein. This sample has 600,000 to 750,000 distinct CDR3 sequences, with 17% found just once. When ophthalmopathy did not progress within 18 months, Graves' hyperthyroidism was considered stable. The patients, who ranged from 18 to 65 in age, presented with newly diagnosed hyperthyroidism lasting under 2 months.

This TCR was sampled from a man aged 50 to 59 with Graves' hyperthyroidism. The sequenced sample was blood. The rearrangement links TRBV2 to TRBJ1-3; 7 bases match TRBD1. CDR3 nucleotide sequence: TGTGCCAGCACCGGGACAGTTGGAAACACCATATATTTT. Amino acids: CASTGTVGNTIYF.